These 24 T cell receptor beta chains were sequenced from one sample in a study of OX40 agonist ivuxolimab in advanced cancers. TCRdb's copy holds only in-frame clones and misses some; the assay was immunoSEQ multiplex PCR. The sample lists roughly 70,000 clones; approximately 81% were seen once. This specimen consisted of CD4+ or CD8+ T cells sorted from blood, obtained in a trial of the OX40 agonist ivuxolimab. These receptors all stem from an adult with an advanced solid tumor such as melanoma, head and neck, liver or kidney cancer.

This rearrangement joins TRBV5-1 to TRBJ1-1; unclear D gene. Germline V gene lookup returns CDR1 SGHRS and CDR2 YFSETQ. The V and J ends lost 8 bases and 1 base respectively, with 18 bases between them. CDR3 length: 15 residues. This CDR3 reads CASKWRFEANTEAFF. As DNA, the CDR3 is TGCGCCAGTAAATGGCGGTTTGAGGCGAACACTGAAGCTTTCTTT. Drawing the rest from reference TRBV5-1 and TRBJ1-1, the complete variable domain is KAGVTQTPRYLIKTRGQQVTLSCSPISGHRSVSWYQQTPGQGLQFLFEYFSETQRNKGNFPGRFSGRQFSNSRSEMNVSTLELGDSALYLCASKWRFEANTEAFFGQGTRLTVV.

The rearrangement links TRBV28 to TRBJ1-1; 7 bases match TRBD1. Germline loops: CDR1 MDHEN, CDR2 SYDVKM. Trimming at V came to 8 bases and at J to 5 bases, leaving 5 bases not matched to a gene. The CDR3 covers 12 residues. CDR3 DNA: TGTGCCAGCCGGGACAGAAGAACTGAAGCTTTCTTT. It encodes CASRDRRTEAFF.

The chain couples TRBV15 to TRBJ2-7; D may correspond to TRBD1 or TRBD2 (5 bases each). CDR3 length: 14 amino acids. The germline V and J ends were trimmed by 2 bases and 0 bases, with 8 bases remaining between them. CDR1 and CDR2 (germline): LNHNV, YYDKDF (reference sequence). The CDR3 spells CATSRKGTSYEQYF. CDR3 DNA sequence: TGTGCCACCAGCAGAAAAGGGACCTCCTACGAGCAGTACTTC.

The CDR3: CASSGRLKKYYEQYF. CDR3 nucleotides: TGTGCCAGCAGTGGGAGGCTCAAGAAGTACTACGAGCAGTACTTC. The chain joins TRBV2 to TRBJ2-7, with TRBD2 as a possible D gene (5 bases). Per the germline V gene, CDR1 is SNHLY and CDR2 is FYNNEI. The CDR3 runs to 15 residues. V gave up 4 bases and J gave up 3 bases, with 16 bases separating them.

In its sample, this clone was seen once. This chain links TRBV9 with TRBJ1-1; maybe TRBD1 (6 bases). Germline V lookup: CDR1 SGDLS, CDR2 YYNGEE. Trimming left V 2 bases short and J 5 bases short, with 16 bases between. This CDR3 has 15 amino acids. DNA for the CDR3: TGTGCCAGCAGCGTTAAAGGCAAGGGGGGAACTGAAGCTTTCTTT. The encoded protein is CASSVKGKGGTEAFF.

The J gene is TRBJ2-7, the V gene TRBV10-3, with TRBD1 identical over 7 bases. The CDR3 covers 14 residues. The V and J ends lost 6 bases and 1 base, in that order; junction bases with no gene match: 6. Germline lookup yields CDR1 ENHRY and CDR2 SYGVKD. The CDR3 here is CAIRQMTGSYEQYF. For the CDR3, the DNA is TGTGCCATCAGGCAGATGACAGGGTCCTACGAGCAGTACTTC.

The chain links TRBV5-1 to TRBJ2-3; tentative D call: TRBD1 (5 bases). The germline gives CDR1 SGHRS, CDR2 YFSETQ. The CDR3 contains 14 residues. V lost 9 bases to trimming and J lost 2 bases, with 16 bases between them. CDR3 in amino acids: CATGVQGFTDTQYF. The CDR3 nucleotides are TGCGCCACCGGAGTCCAGGGTTTCACAGATACGCAGTATTTT.

The count of this clone is one. The chain combines TRBV29-1 with TRBJ2-7, with TRBD1 identical over 9 bases. With V trimmed by 6 bases and J by 7 bases, 13 bases remained unmatched. The CDR3 sequence is 14 residues long. CDR1 SQVTM and CDR2 ANQGSEA come from the germline V gene. CDR3 amino acids: CSVSQGANSGEQYF. CDR3 nucleotides: TGCAGCGTATCACAGGGGGCGAATTCAGGTGAGCAGTACTTC.

The table lists this clone with a count of one. The CDR3 here is CASSLVGQVTDTQYF. In nucleotides, the CDR3 is TGTGCCAGCAGCTTGGTTGGACAGGTCACAGATACGCAGTATTTT. The rearrangement uses TRBV5-8 and TRBJ2-3, with 7 bases matching TRBD1. The CDR3 has 15 amino acids. The V and J ends lost 0 bases and 2 bases, in that order; junction bases with no gene match: 3. Germline V gene lookup returns CDR1 SGHTS and CDR2 YDEGEE.

V gene TRBV28 combines with J gene TRBJ2-7, with 9 bases lining up with TRBD2. V gave up 6 bases and J gave up 5 bases; unmatched junction bases: 11. CDR3 length: 15 amino acids. Germline V gives CDR1 MDHEN, CDR2 SYDVKM. The CDR3 region is CASRGSGSIGNEQYF. The CDR3 DNA follows: TGTGCCAGCAGGGGTAGCGGGAGCATAGGTAACGAGCAGTACTTC.

The rearrangement joins TRBV7-3 to TRBJ2-3; D remains unclear. This CDR3 has 15 amino acids. V dropped 2 bases and J dropped 1 base, with 10 bases sitting between them. CDR1 and CDR2 from the germline V gene are SGHTA and FQGTGA. This CDR3 is CASSLDGYGTDTQYF. CDR3 DNA: TGTGCCAGCAGCTTAGATGGGTACGGCACAGATACGCAGTATTTT.

V is TRBV5-4 and J is TRBJ2-1, with 14 bases matching TRBD2. Germline V gene data show CDR1 as SGHNT and CDR2 as YYREEE (reference sequence). The CDR3 spans 15 residues. Losses at the gene ends were 0 bases for V and 7 bases for J; bases not matched to a gene: 0. CDR3 nucleotide sequence: TGTGCCAGCAGCTTGGGACTAGCGGGAGGGAATGAGCAGTTCTTC. It is translated as CASSLGLAGGNEQFF.

The chain employs TRBV6-6 and TRBJ1-2, with TRBD1 identical over 7 bases. The CDR3 is 13 residues long. The germline V gene encodes CDR1 MNHNY and CDR2 SVGAGI (reference sequence). With 6 bases clipped from V and 2 bases from J, the junction kept 3 bases outside the gene matches. CDR3 protein: CASRVGQNYGYTF. The CDR3 nucleotides read TGTGCCAGCAGGGTGGGACAGAACTATGGCTACACCTTC.

Only one count was recorded for this clone. The V gene is TRBV19, the J gene TRBJ1-4, with TRBD1 identical over 7 bases. Per germline, CDR1 LNHDA and CDR2 SQIVND (reference sequence). The CDR3 length is 12 residues. V lost 6 bases to trimming and J lost 12 bases; unmatched junction nucleotides: 7. This CDR3 reads CASRMTGKELFF. The DNA of the CDR3 is TGTGCCAGTAGGATGACAGGGAAGGAACTGTTTTTT.

This clone showed up just once. The chain carries TRBV27 and TRBJ2-7; 9 nucleotides align to TRBD1. The CDR3 contains 15 residues. J was trimmed by 5 bases and V by 4 bases; bases with no gene match: 9. Germline lookup yields CDR1 MNHEY and CDR2 SMNVEV (reference sequence). In nucleotides, the CDR3 is TGTGCCAGCAGTTCCCCGGGACAGGGCAACCACGAGCAGTACTTC. Translating gives CASSSPGQGNHEQYF.

The chain combines TRBV5-1 with TRBJ1-6, with D maybe TRBD1 (5 bases). V lost 8 bases to trimming and J lost 5 bases, with 23 bases between them. The CDR3 has 17 amino acids. Germline V CDR1 and CDR2: SGHRS, YFSETQ. The CDR3 is CARVRDDRTRNNSPLHF. Written as DNA, the CDR3 is TGCGCCAGAGTAAGGGACGATCGAACCCGGAATAATTCACCCCTCCACTTT.

The chain has TRBV11-3 and TRBJ2-2; D ambiguous. Trimming pared 5 bases from V and 8 bases from J, leaving 9 bases between. Germline V CDR1 and CDR2: SGHNT, YENEEA. The length of the CDR3 is 12 residues. CDR3 DNA: TGTGCCAGCAGCCCCACTCCTGGGGAGCTGTTTTTT. This sequence encodes CASSPTPGELFF.

The rearrangement uses TRBV30 and TRBJ2-7, with D possibly matching TRBD2 (5 bases). The CDR3 spans 15 residues. Trimming pared 3 bases from V and 1 base from J, leaving 16 bases between. Germline loops: CDR1 GTSNPN, CDR2 SVGIG (reference sequence). CDR3 amino acids: CAWSSLAGDSYEQYF. The CDR3 DNA is TGTGCCTGGAGCAGTCTGGCGGGTGATTCCTACGAGCAGTACTTC.

The rearrangement joins TRBV18 to TRBJ2-1, with 13 nucleotides matching TRBD2. The CDR3 consists of 17 residues. The ends lost 6 bases at V and 3 bases at J; junction bases unmatched: 8. Germline-derived CDR1 and CDR2 are KGHSH and LQKENI. CDR3 amino acids: CASSPRTSGGLYNEQFF. For the CDR3, the DNA is TGTGCCAGCTCCCCTCGGACTAGCGGGGGCCTCTACAATGAGCAGTTCTTC.

The V gene is TRBV15, the J gene TRBJ2-5, with a possible D match to TRBD2 (5 bases). The CDR3 length is 14 residues. Germline V gives CDR1 LNHNV, CDR2 YYDKDF (reference sequence). Trimming took 3 bases from V and 2 from J, leaving 10 bases between them. The CDR3 nucleotides read TGTGCCACCAGCAGCCCCGGGAAGCAAGAGACCCAGTACTTC. This gives the protein CATSSPGKQETQYF. The full variable domain, its missing parts supplied by reference TRBV15 and TRBJ2-5, is DAMVIQNPRYQVTQFGKPVTLSCSQTLNHNVMYWYQQKSSQAPKLLFHYYDKDFNNEADTPDNFQSRRPNTSFCFLDIRSPGLGDTAMYLCATSSPGKQETQYFGPGTRLLVL.

V usage is TRBV4-3 and J usage is TRBJ2-7; TRBD1 or TRBD2 may be the D gene (7 bases each). V was pared by 5 bases and J by 1 base, with 15 bases between. CDR1 LGHNA and CDR2 YSLEER come from the germline V gene. The CDR3 is 15 residues long. CDR3 sequence: CASSSRGGRSYEQYF. CDR3 sequence (DNA): TGCGCCAGCAGCTCCAGGGGGGGGCGGTCCTACGAGCAGTACTTC.

This chain links TRBV5-1 with TRBJ2-5; D is unresolved. Trimming removed 4 bases from V and 2 bases from J, with 3 bases in between. Germline loops: CDR1 SGHRS, CDR2 YFSETQ. This CDR3 has 11 amino acids. This CDR3 is CASSQQETQYF. The CDR3 region has the DNA TGCGCCAGCAGCCAACAAGAGACCCAGTACTTC.

V gene TRBV10-3 combines with J gene TRBJ1-5; D possibly corresponds to TRBD1 (5 bases). The germline CDR1 and CDR2 sequences are ENHRY and SYGVKD. The V gene lost 3 bases and the J gene lost 7 bases, with 10 bases spanning the gap. There are 13 residues in the CDR3. CDR3 residues: CAISDRGDQPQHF. CDR3 sequence (DNA): TGTGCCATCAGTGATCGGGGGGACCAGCCCCAGCATTTT.

The chain links TRBV9 to TRBJ1-6; D unclear. V was pared by 3 bases and J by 3 bases, with 13 bases between. CDR3 size: 16 residues. Germline assignment: CDR1 SGDLS and CDR2 YYNGEE. CDR3 DNA: TGTGCCAGCAGCGCGACGGGCAAGAACTATAATTCACCCCTCCACTTT. Translation: CASSATGKNYNSPLHF.